A selection of T cell receptor beta chains follows, all from one sample in a study of T cells after yellow fever vaccination. One entry per CDR3 protein results from TCRdb running MiXCR on the 5' RACE reads. Among roughly 6,100 distinct CDR3 sequences listed, 5.5% to 7% were seen once. The sequences come from PBMCs, either bulk or a sorted T-cell subset (CD4+, CD8+, memory, or dextramer-sorted; not recorded which), collected roughly 15 days after the first yellow fever vaccination. The receptors were sampled from a man aged 18 to 29 who received the YFV17D yellow fever vaccine. Each CDR3 is given with its conserved first and last residue. The D gene is left open where the match is weak. The listing skips clone size in some rows; elsewhere it reads once, few, many or a size class.

>many|TRBV6-1|TRBJ1-6|NA|14
CASSDQGYNSPLHF
TGTGCCAGCAGTGATCAGGGGTATAATTCACCCCTCCACTTT
>NA|TRBV5-5|TRBJ1-2|NA|15
CARSPGHLCSYGYTF
TGTGCCAGGAGCCCCGGACACCTCTGCTCCTATGGCTACACCTTC
>few|TRBV28|TRBJ2-3|NA|12
CASSRGRDTQYF
TGTGCCAGCAGCCGGGGTCGAGATACGCAGTATTTT
>many|TRBV12-5|TRBJ2-2|NA|14
CASGIQGAGGELFF
TGTGCTAGTGGCATACAGGGAGCTGGCGGGGAGCTGTTTTTT
>many|TRBV7-2|TRBJ1-6|NA|15
CASSFIGVKNSPLHF
TGTGCCAGCAGCTTTATAGGAGTTAAGAATTCACCCCTCCACTTT
>many|TRBV9|TRBJ1-5|NA|14
CASSVDQGGQPQHF
TGTGCCAGCAGCGTAGATCAGGGCGGGCAGCCCCAGCATTTT
>many|TRBV5-1|TRBJ1-2|NA|14
CASSSRTSMGGYTF
TGCGCCAGCAGCTCCCGGACATCTATGGGCGGCTACACCTTC
>many|TRBV27|TRBJ2-1|NA|14
CASSQGSRVNEQFF
TGTGCCAGCAGTCAGGGGAGTAGAGTCAATGAGCAGTTCTTC
>many|TRBV20-1|TRBJ1-6|NA|15
CSARDPRQLRSPLHF
TGCAGTGCTAGAGATCCAAGACAACTGAGGTCACCCCTCCACTTT
>many|TRBV2|TRBJ1-1|TRBD1|14
CASIFTTGGPEAFF
TGTGCCAGCATTTTTACCACAGGGGGTCCTGAAGCTTTCTTT
>many|TRBV12-3/TRBV12-4|TRBJ1-2|NA|15
CASSLWGLTDYGYTF
TGTGCCAGCAGTTTATGGGGATTAACAGACTATGGCTACACCTTC
>many|TRBV7-2|TRBJ1-5|NA|13
CASSPSSNQPQHF
TGTGCCAGCAGCCCAAGTAGCAATCAGCCCCAGCATTTT
>many|TRBV12-5|TRBJ2-2|NA|14
CASGFVVNTGELFF
TGTGCTAGTGGTTTCGTAGTGAACACCGGGGAGCTGTTTTTT
>many|TRBV3-1|TRBJ1-5|NA|15
CASSQGNGYNQPQHF
TGTGCCAGCAGCCAAGGAAACGGATACAATCAGCCCCAGCATTTT
>many|TRBV7-6|TRBJ2-2|NA|16
CASSLEGTPLPRELFF
TGTGCCAGCAGCTTAGAAGGGACTCCTCTACCCCGGGAGCTGTTTTTT
>NA|TRBV5-3|TRBJ2-1|NA|14
CAIGPERRHNEQFF
TGTGCCATCGGCCCCGAGCGACGGCACAATGAGCAGTTCTTC
>many|TRBV19|TRBJ1-5|NA|13
CASSIWGNQPQHF
TGTGCCAGTAGTATATGGGGTAATCAGCCCCAGCATTTT
>many|TRBV9|TRBJ1-2|TRBD1|15
CASSVAATGGYGYTF
TGTGCCAGCAGCGTAGCTGCGACAGGGGGCTATGGCTACACCTTC
>many|TRBV27|TRBJ1-5|NA|13
CASSLSILQPQHF
TGTGCCAGCAGTTTATCGATCCTTCAGCCCCAGCATTTT
>many|TRBV7-2|TRBJ2-3|TRBD2|14
CASSSPGLAITQYF
TGTGCCAGCAGCTCACCGGGACTAGCGATTACGCAGTATTTT
>many|TRBV25-1|TRBJ1-1|NA|13
CASVPSGATEAFF
TGTGCCAGCGTCCCGAGCGGGGCCACCGAAGCTTTCTTT
>many|TRBV4-2|TRBJ2-5|NA|15
CASSHPQGFWKTQYF
TGTGCCAGCAGCCACCCCCAGGGGTTTTGGAAGACCCAGTACTTC
>many|TRBV5-1|TRBJ2-3|NA|17
CASSSTYTRPRADTQYF
TGCGCCAGCAGCTCGACGTATACCCGACCCCGGGCAGATACGCAGTATTTT
>many|TRBV12-3/TRBV12-4|TRBJ2-7|TRBD2|15
CASSLASGGPYEQYF
TGTGCCAGCAGTTTGGCAAGCGGGGGCCCCTACGAGCAGTACTTC
>medium-sized|TRBV6-5|TRBJ1-4|NA|16
CASSYRFNGFNENLFF
TGTGCCAGCAGTTACCGCTTTAATGGTTTTAATGAAAACCTGTTTTTT
>many|TRBV4-2|TRBJ1-5|NA|18
CASSPRGAAEFSNQPQHF
TGTGCCAGCAGCCCCCGTGGGGCGGCCGAGTTTAGCAATCAGCCCCAGCATTTT
>many|TRBV2|TRBJ2-2|NA|15
CASSQYEKNTGELFF
TGTGCCAGCAGTCAATACGAAAAGAACACCGGGGAGCTGTTTTTT
>once|TRBV20-1|TRBJ2-7|NA|13
CCSSQAAAYEQYF
TGCTGCTCTAGCCAGGCCGCGGCCTACGAGCAGTACTTC
>many|TRBV9|TRBJ2-1|NA|14
CASSVDNSYNEQFF
TGTGCCAGCAGCGTTGACAACTCCTACAATGAGCAGTTCTTC
>many|TRBV11-2|TRBJ1-1|NA|13
CASSLIVNTEAFF
TGTGCCAGCAGCTTAATAGTGAACACTGAAGCTTTCTTT
>many|TRBV3-1|TRBJ2-3|TRBD2|14
CASSQVGGADTQYF
TGTGCCAGCAGCCAAGTCGGGGGGGCAGATACGCAGTATTTT
>many|TRBV10-3|TRBJ2-3|NA|13
CAIREGGTDTQYF
TGTGCCATCAGGGAGGGAGGCACAGATACGCAGTATTTT
>many|TRBV6-2/TRBV6-3|TRBJ2-1|TRBD2|15
CASSSSGGAPVVGFF
TGTGCCAGCAGCAGCAGCGGGGGGGCACCGGTCGTAGGGTTCTTC
>many|TRBV18|TRBJ1-1|TRBD1|15
CASSPRDRTYTEAFF
TGTGCCAGCTCACCCCGGGACAGGACCTACACTGAAGCTTTCTTT
>many|TRBV7-8|TRBJ1-2|NA|12
CASSPGFYGYTF
TGTGCCAGCAGCCCAGGCTTCTATGGCTACACCTTC
>many|TRBV6-1|TRBJ1-5|TRBD1|22
CASSDGEIRDRVVWGDSQPQHF
TGTGCCAGCAGTGATGGAGAAATTCGGGACAGGGTTGTTTGGGGGGACTCTCAGCCCCAGCATTTT
>many|TRBV29-1|TRBJ1-4|NA|14
CSAFLIGTNEKLFF
TGCAGCGCCTTCCTCATTGGAACTAATGAAAAACTGTTTTTT
>NA|TRBV26|TRBJ2-7|NA|13
CASSSWTLYEQYF
TGTGCCAGCAGTTCCTGGACACTCTACGAGCAGTACTTC
>many|TRBV11-2|TRBJ2-7|NA|14
CASSLVVDPYEQYF
TGTGCCAGCAGCTTAGTCGTAGACCCCTACGAGCAGTACTTC
>many|TRBV4-1|TRBJ2-4|NA|18
CASSQDLIDRWAKNIQYF
TGCGCCAGCAGCCAAGATTTGATCGACCGCTGGGCCAAAAACATTCAGTACTTC
>once|TRBV5-4|TRBJ1-2|TRBD1|12
CAIGQGHHGYTF
TGTGCCATCGGACAGGGGCACCATGGCTACACCTTC
>many|TRBV4-1|TRBJ2-2|NA|18
CASSQGGGLSANTGELFF
TGCGCCAGCAGCCAAGGAGGAGGCTTGTCCGCGAACACCGGGGAGCTGTTTTTT
>many|TRBV6-1|TRBJ1-1|NA|15
CASRPTIGSNTEAFF
TGTGCCAGCAGGCCCACAATAGGTTCGAACACTGAAGCTTTCTTT
>many|TRBV7-8|TRBJ2-1|NA|17
CASSFLGAGATYNEQFF
TGTGCCAGCAGCTTCCTCGGGGCGGGGGCTACCTACAATGAGCAGTTCTTC
>many|TRBV4-1|TRBJ2-5|NA|15
CASSQGDVPAETQYF
TGCGCCAGCAGCCAAGGAGACGTACCAGCGGAGACCCAGTACTTC
>many|TRBV6-5|TRBJ2-5|TRBD2|18
CASSYFRPAGGPQETQYF
TGTGCCAGCAGTTACTTCCGGCCAGCGGGGGGCCCTCAAGAGACCCAGTACTTC
>many|TRBV13|TRBJ2-4|NA|12
CASSLGAEGPYF
TGTGCCAGCAGCTTAGGGGCTGAGGGACCGTACTTC
>NA|TRBV19|TRBJ2-5|NA|17
CAREPPHRDRCGETQYF
TGTGCCAGAGAACCCCCCCACAGGGATCGGTGCGGGGAGACCCAGTACTTC
>medium-sized|TRBV6-5|TRBJ2-7|TRBD2|13
CASVGGGSYEQYF
TGTGCCAGCGTCGGCGGGGGTTCCTACGAGCAGTACTTC
>many|TRBV12-3/TRBV12-4|TRBJ1-2|TRBD1|17
CASSLVLTTGTGDGYTF
TGTGCCAGCAGTTTAGTTCTAACAACCGGGACAGGGGATGGCTACACCTTC
>many|TRBV5-5|TRBJ2-2|TRBD1|17
CASSPAGGPSNTGELFF
TGTGCCAGCAGCCCCGCAGGGGGCCCCTCGAACACCGGGGAGCTGTTTTTT
>many|TRBV20-1|TRBJ1-1|NA|12
CSARWGNTEAFF
TGCAGTGCTAGATGGGGCAACACTGAAGCTTTCTTT
>many|TRBV4-3|TRBJ2-7|TRBD2|16
CASSPNSGRGYYEQYF
TGCGCCAGCAGCCCTAATAGCGGGCGAGGGTACTACGAGCAGTACTTC